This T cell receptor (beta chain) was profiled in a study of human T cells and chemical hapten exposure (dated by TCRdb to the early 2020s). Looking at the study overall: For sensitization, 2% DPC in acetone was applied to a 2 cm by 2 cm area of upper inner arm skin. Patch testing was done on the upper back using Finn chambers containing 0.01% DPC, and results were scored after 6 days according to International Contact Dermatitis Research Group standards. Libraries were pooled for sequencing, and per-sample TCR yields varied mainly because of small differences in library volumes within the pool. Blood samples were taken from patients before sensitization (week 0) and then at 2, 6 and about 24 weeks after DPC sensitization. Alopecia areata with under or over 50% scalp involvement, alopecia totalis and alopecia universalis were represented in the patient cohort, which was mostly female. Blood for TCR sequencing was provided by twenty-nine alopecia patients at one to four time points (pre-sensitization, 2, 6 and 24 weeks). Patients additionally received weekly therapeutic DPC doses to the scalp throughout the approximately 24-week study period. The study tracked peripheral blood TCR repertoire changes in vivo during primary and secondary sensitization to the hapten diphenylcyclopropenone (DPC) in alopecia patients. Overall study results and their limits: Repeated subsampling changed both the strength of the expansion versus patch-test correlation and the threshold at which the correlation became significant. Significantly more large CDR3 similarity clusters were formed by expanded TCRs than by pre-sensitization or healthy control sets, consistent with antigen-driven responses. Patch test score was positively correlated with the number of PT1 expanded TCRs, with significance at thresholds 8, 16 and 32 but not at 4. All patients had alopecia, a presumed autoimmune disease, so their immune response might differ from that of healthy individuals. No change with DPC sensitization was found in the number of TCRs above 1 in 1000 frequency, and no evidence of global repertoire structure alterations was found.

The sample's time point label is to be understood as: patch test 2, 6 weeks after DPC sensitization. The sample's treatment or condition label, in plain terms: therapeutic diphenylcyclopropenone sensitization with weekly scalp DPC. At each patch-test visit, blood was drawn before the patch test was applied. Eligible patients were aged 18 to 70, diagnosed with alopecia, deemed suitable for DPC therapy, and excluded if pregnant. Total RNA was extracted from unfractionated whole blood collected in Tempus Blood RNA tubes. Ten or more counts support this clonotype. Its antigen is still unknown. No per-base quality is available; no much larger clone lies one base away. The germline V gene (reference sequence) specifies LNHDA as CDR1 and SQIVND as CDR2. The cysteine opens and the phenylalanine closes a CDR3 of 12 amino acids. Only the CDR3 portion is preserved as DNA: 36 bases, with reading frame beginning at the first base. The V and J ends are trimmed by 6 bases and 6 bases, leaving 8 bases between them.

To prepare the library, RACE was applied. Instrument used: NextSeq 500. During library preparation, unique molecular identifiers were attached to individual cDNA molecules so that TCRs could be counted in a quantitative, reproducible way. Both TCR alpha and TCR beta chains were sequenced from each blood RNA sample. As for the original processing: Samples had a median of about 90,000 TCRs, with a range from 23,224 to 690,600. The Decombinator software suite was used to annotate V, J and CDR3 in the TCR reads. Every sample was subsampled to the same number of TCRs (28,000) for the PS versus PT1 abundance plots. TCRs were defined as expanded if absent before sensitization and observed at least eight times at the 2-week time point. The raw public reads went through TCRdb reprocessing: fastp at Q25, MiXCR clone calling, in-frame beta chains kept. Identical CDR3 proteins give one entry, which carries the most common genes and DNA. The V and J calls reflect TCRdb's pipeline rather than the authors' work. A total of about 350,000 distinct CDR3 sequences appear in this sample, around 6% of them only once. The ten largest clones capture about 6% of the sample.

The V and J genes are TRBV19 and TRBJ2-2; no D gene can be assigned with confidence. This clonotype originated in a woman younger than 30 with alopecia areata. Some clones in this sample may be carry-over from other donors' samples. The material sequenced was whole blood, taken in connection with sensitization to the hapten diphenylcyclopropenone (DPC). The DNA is TGTGCCAGTAGAGACGTCCCCGGGGAGCTGTTTTTT. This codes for CASRDVPGELFF.